Presented here are 24 T cell receptor beta chains from one specimen sequenced in a study of response to subunit inactivated influenza vaccine. A single record per CDR3 protein comes from TCRdb applying MiXCR to the RT-PCR reads. Of approximately 500,000 distinct CDR3 sequences in the sample, 13% are singletons; the top ten hold around 13%. The specimen comprised PBMCs from blood, sampled about 40 days after vaccination. These TCRs come from a man aged 50-59 years who received an inactivated influenza vaccine.

This clonotype was seen more than once but under ten times. The chain uses TRBV5-5 and TRBJ1-1; 12 bases agree with TRBD1. The germline V gene has CDR1 SGHKS and CDR2 YYEKEE (reference sequence). This CDR3 spans 15 amino acids. The trim removed 1 base at V and 6 bases at J, leaving 4 bases unmatched. The CDR3 DNA sequence: TGTGCCAGCAGCTTGCGCGGGACAGGGGGCGCTGAAGCTTTCTTT. As protein: CASSLRGTGGAEAFF.

J is TRBJ2-7 and V is TRBV7-2; D is perhaps TRBD1 or TRBD2 (5 bases each). Trimming removed 6 bases from V and 6 bases from J, with 15 bases in between. The length of the CDR3 is 13 residues. Per the germline V gene, CDR1 is SGHTA and CDR2 is FQGNSA. Written as DNA, the CDR3 is TGTGCCAGCAGTTTCGCACGGGACCCCGAGCAGTACTTC. Translating gives CASSFARDPEQYF. Full variable domain (outside the CDR3, taken from reference TRBV7-2 and TRBJ2-7): GAGVSQSPSNKVTEKGKDVELRCDPISGHTALYWYRQSLGQGLEFLIYFQGNSAPDKSGLPSDRFSAERTGGSVSTLTIQRTQQEDSAVYLCASSFARDPEQYFGPGTRLTVT.

The chain links TRBV28 to TRBJ1-2, with 7 positions matching TRBD1. This CDR3 is 13 amino acids long. Per the germline V gene, CDR1 is MDHEN and CDR2 is SYDVKM. Losses at the gene ends were 5 bases for V and 8 bases for J; bases not matched to a gene: 8. For the CDR3, the DNA is TGTGCCAGCAGTCAAGAACAGGGGAGAGGCTACACCTTC. Protein sequence: CASSQEQGRGYTF.

This clonotype was counted many times. The rearrangement uses TRBV7-2 and TRBJ2-3, with D perhaps matching TRBD2 (5 bases). The CDR3 runs to 17 residues. Trimming removed 6 bases from V and 0 bases from J, with 19 bases in between. Germline CDR1 SGHTA, CDR2 FQGNSA. In DNA form, the CDR3 reads TGTGCCAGCAGACCACGGCGGAGCGGAACTAGCACAGATACGCAGTATTTT. It translates to CASRPRRSGTSTDTQYF.

This sequence joins TRBV24-1 and TRBJ2-1, with TRBD1 matching over 8 bases. This CDR3 is built from 15 residues. Germline lookup yields CDR1 KGHDR and CDR2 SFDVKD. The V and J ends lost 3 bases and 7 bases, in that order; junction bases with no gene match: 7. Written as DNA, the CDR3 is TGTGCCACCAGTGATCAGTCGGACAGGGTGAATGAGCAGTTCTTC. This sequence encodes CATSDQSDRVNEQFF.

In this sample, this clonotype turned up many times. This sequence joins TRBV20-1 and TRBJ1-2; 9 positions match TRBD1. The V gene's germline CDR1 is DFQATT and CDR2 SNEGSKA (reference sequence). V lost 3 bases, J lost 4 bases, and 3 bases stayed unmatched. The CDR3 consists of 13 residues. The CDR3 loop is CSARDRGTYGYTF. The CDR3 DNA follows: TGCAGTGCTAGGGACAGGGGAACCTATGGCTACACCTTC.

The J gene is TRBJ2-3, the V gene TRBV20-1, with 9 bases that match TRBD1. CDR3 length: 14 residues. Germline CDR1 reads DFQATT; CDR2 reads SNEGSKA (reference sequence). Losses at the gene ends were 5 bases for V and 7 bases for J; bases not matched to a gene: 10. The CDR3, as DNA: TGCAGTGCTTTACGGACAGGGGAGGGTAATACGCAGTATTTT. It is translated as CSALRTGEGNTQYF.

This clonotype was found a few times. The J gene is TRBJ2-7, the V gene TRBV7-2; 8 bases are shared with TRBD2. This CDR3 spans 14 amino acids. Trimming cost V 3 bases and J 6 bases; bases outside gene matches: 7. The germline CDR1 and CDR2 sequences are SGHTA and FQGNSA. CDR3 nucleotides: TGTGCCAGCAGCTTCGGGACTAGGAGGGGCGAGCAGTACTTC. It specifies CASSFGTRRGEQYF.

The chain uses TRBV7-2 and TRBJ2-6; the D is unclear. This CDR3 comprises 13 residues. The V gene lost 7 bases and the J gene lost 0 bases, with 4 bases spanning the gap. Germline CDR1 SGHTA, CDR2 FQGNSA. The CDR3 sequence: CASTYSGANVLTF. CDR3 DNA: TGTGCCAGCACCTACTCTGGGGCCAACGTCCTGACTTTC. Using reference TRBV7-2 and TRBJ2-6 for the parts outside the CDR3, the full variable domain is GAGVSQSPSNKVTEKGKDVELRCDPISGHTALYWYRQSLGQGLEFLIYFQGNSAPDKSGLPSDRFSAERTGGSVSTLTIQRTQQEDSAVYLCASTYSGANVLTFGAGSRLTVL.

The chain employs TRBV10-3 and TRBJ2-1; the D gene could be TRBD1 or TRBD2 (5 bases each). V was pared by 6 bases and J by 9 bases, with 21 bases between. This CDR3 contains 15 residues. From germline, CDR1 is ENHRY and CDR2 SYGVKD. For the CDR3, the DNA is TGTGCCATCAGCCCGGGACCTACAACGTCGGTTGAGCAGTTCTTC. Translating it yields CAISPGPTTSVEQFF.

This chain joins TRBV18 and TRBJ2-7; maybe TRBD1 (5 bases). CDR3 size: 16 residues. The germline V and J ends were trimmed by 6 bases and 0 bases, with 18 bases remaining between them. Germline values: CDR1 KGHSH, CDR2 LQKENI. Here the CDR3 DNA reads TGTGCCAGCTCTCACACCCTACAGGCCAGCTCCTACGAGCAGTACTTC. Its protein product is CASSHTLQASSYEQYF. The whole variable domain, remainder taken from reference TRBV18 and TRBJ2-7, is NAGVMQNPRHLVRRRGQEARLRCSPMKGHSHVYWYRQLPEEGLKFMVYLQKENIIDESGMPKERFSAEFPKEGPSILRIQQVVRGDSAAYFCASSHTLQASSYEQYFGPGTRLTVT.

There are a few counts of this clonotype. The genes are TRBV11-2 and TRBJ2-5; D is uncertain. Germline V lookup: CDR1 SGHAT, CDR2 FQNNGV. This CDR3 contains 15 residues. V lost 5 bases, J lost 2 bases, and 15 bases lay in between. The DNA for the CDR3 is TGTGCCAGCAGCCCATTTAAGGGTGGTCAAGAGACCCAGTACTTC. Residues: CASSPFKGGQETQYF.

In this sample, this clonotype turned up a few times. The chain couples TRBV7-8 to TRBJ2-1; 13 nucleotides agree with TRBD2. The CDR3 spans 15 residues. Germline CDR1 is SGHVS and CDR2 is FQNEAQ. V trimming: 3 bases; J trimming: 8 bases; junction bases outside the gene matches: 4. The CDR3 sequence: CASSLGLAGTHEQFF. As DNA, the CDR3 is TGTGCCAGCAGCTTGGGACTAGCGGGGACTCATGAGCAGTTCTTC.

In this sample, this clonotype turned up a few times. This chain connects TRBV2 to TRBJ1-6, with 7 bases aligning to TRBD1. Germline CDR1 SNHLY, CDR2 FYNNEI. The CDR3 spans 14 residues. The ends lost 7 bases at V and 7 bases at J; junction bases unmatched: 7. Here the CDR3 reads CASNGGTANSPLHF. The CDR3 region has the DNA TGTGCCAGCAATGGTGGGACAGCGAATTCACCCCTCCACTTT. The whole variable domain, remainder taken from reference TRBV2 and TRBJ1-6, is EPEVTQTPSHQVTQMGQEVILRCVPISNHLYFYWYRQILGQKVEFLVSFYNNEISEKSEIFDDQFSVERPDGSNFTLKIRSTKLEDSAMYFCASNGGTANSPLHFGNGTRLTVT.

There are a few counts of this clonotype. The chain couples TRBV6-1 to TRBJ2-6, with TRBD2 as a possible D gene (5 bases). Germline V lookup: CDR1 MNHNS, CDR2 SASEGT. CDR3 size: 15 residues. Trimming shortened V by 8 bases and J by 2 bases, and 13 bases separated the two germline ends. The CDR3 DNA reads TGTGCCAGCGCCCCGTCGGGGACTGGGGCCAACGTCCTGACTTTC. It is translated as CASAPSGTGANVLTF.

The chain combines TRBV20-1 with TRBJ2-5; 13 bases agree with TRBD2. CDR3 size: 17 residues. Trimming at V came to 3 bases and at J to 5 bases, leaving 12 bases not matched to a gene. Germline V CDR1 and CDR2: DFQATT, SNEGSKA (reference sequence). The CDR3 region has the DNA TGCAGTGCTAGCGGTCACGGACTAGCGGGGGTAGAGGAGACCCAGTACTTC. This gives the protein CSASGHGLAGVEETQYF.

The chain links TRBV6-5 to TRBJ1-2; D not resolved. The V gene's germline CDR1 is MNHEY and CDR2 SVGAGI. The CDR3 has 14 residues. V was cut by 4 bases and J by 8 bases, with 17 bases left in between. CDR3 residues: CASSSPTRPDGYTF. CDR3 DNA: TGTGCCAGCAGTTCCCCGACACGACCAGACGGCTACACCTTC.

The gene calls are TRBV4-2 and TRBJ2-7, with D possibly matching TRBD2 (5 bases). The germline V and J ends were trimmed by 9 bases and 6 bases, with 27 bases remaining between them. CDR1 is LGHNA, CDR2 YNFKEQ, per germline. This CDR3 is built from 16 residues. The CDR3 spells CARGPGPTGTSFEQYF. The CDR3 nucleotides read TGTGCCAGGGGCCCCGGGCCCACCGGCACTAGTTTCGAGCAGTACTTC.

This clonotype was detected ten times or more. This rearrangement joins TRBV7-2 to TRBJ2-7; a possible D gene is TRBD1 (6 bases). The CDR3 is 15 residues long. The V end lost 7 bases, the J end lost 1 base, and 17 bases lay between the germline ends. Looked up from germline, CDR1 is SGHTA and CDR2 is FQGNSA. This CDR3 is CASTRQVQGSYEQYF. The CDR3 bases are TGTGCCAGCACCAGACAGGTCCAAGGGTCCTACGAGCAGTACTTC.

Ten or more counts support this clonotype. The CDR3 here is CATSRDPGSYEQYF. The CDR3 nucleotides are TGTGCCACCAGCAGAGATCCGGGGTCCTACGAGCAGTACTTC. The chain recombines TRBV15 with TRBJ2-7, with a possible D match to TRBD2 (5 bases). The CDR3 sequence is 14 residues long. Trimming took off 0 bases at V and 1 base at J, with 7 bases between the two ends. Germline V gives CDR1 LNHNV, CDR2 YYDKDF (reference sequence).

The gene calls are TRBV12-3 or TRBV12-4 and TRBJ2-5; 8 bases agree with TRBD2. This CDR3 region has 15 residues. V was clipped by 6 bases and J by 4 bases; unmatched bases: 10. CDR3 DNA: TGTGCCAGCAGCTCCGGTAGCGGGGATCCAGAGACCCAGTACTTC. It translates to CASSSGSGDPETQYF.

This rearrangement joins TRBV12-3 or TRBV12-4 to TRBJ1-2; 9 positions match TRBD1. V dropped 0 bases and J dropped 2; count of bases not matched to a gene: 4. CDR3 length equals 16 residues. The CDR3 region is CASSLAPGQGNYGYTF. Written as DNA, the CDR3 is TGTGCCAGCAGTTTAGCTCCGGGACAGGGAAACTATGGCTACACCTTC.

The table lists this clonotype with a few counts. The chain carries TRBV7-2 and TRBJ2-7; weak D call: TRBD2 (6 bases). Germline V gene sequence: CDR1 SGHTA, CDR2 FQGNSA. The V end was cut by 3 bases, the J end by 3 bases, with 12 bases between. CDR3 length equals 14 residues. The CDR3 nucleotides are TGTGCCAGCAGCTTCCAAAGCGGGCTCTACGAGCAGTACTTC. Protein sequence: CASSFQSGLYEQYF.

This sequence joins TRBV6-1 and TRBJ2-2, with 11 bases matching TRBD2. The CDR3 has 16 residues. Germline V gene sequence: CDR1 MNHNS, CDR2 SASEGT. Trimming cost V 3 bases and J 7 bases; bases outside gene matches: 7. The DNA of the CDR3 is TGTGCCAGCAGTGACCCCGCTAGCGGGAGGATCGGGGAGCTGTTTTTT. It is translated as CASSDPASGRIGELFF.